This T cell receptor beta chain was observed in a study of regulatory T cells in long-lasting Graves disease. Study overall: Over 5 years of antithyroid drugs plus positive TSH receptor antibodies defined persistent Graves' disease.

Germline CDR1 is SQVTM and CDR2 is ANQGSEA. The CDR3 spans 12 residues. The V and J ends lost 1 base and 9 bases, in that order; junction bases with no gene match: 3. The table lists this clonotype with many counts. iRepertoire HTBI primers and Arm-PCR of CDR3 regions built TCR beta libraries. TCRdb redid the calling of the multiplex PCR reads with MiXCR, one entry per CDR3 protein. The sample records roughly 430,000 distinct CDR3 sequences, approximately 22% being singletons. Regarding time point: persistent/refractory GD, antithyroid drugs over 5 years with positive TRAb. Following extraction of RNA from PBMCs, that RNA was used to make the TCR library.

Material: peripheral blood mononuclear cells (PBMCs), obtained when the disease was refractory, from a patient treated with antithyroid drugs. The rearrangement joins TRBV29-1 to TRBJ1-2, with 9 positions matching TRBD1. The source is a female donor with Graves disease. In nucleotides, the CDR3 is TGCAGCGTTGAAGGGGGACAGGGACGCTACACCTTC. Protein: CSVEGGQGRYTF.